This T cell receptor beta chain was obtained from a study of T-cell memory formation after mild COVID-19. On this clonotype itself: The antigen is undetermined.

Study conclusions and caveats: Whether second-wave clones peaking at day 37 were SARS-CoV-2 specific went unconfirmed.

Using its own MiXCR run on the 5' RACE reads, TCRdb lists one record per CDR3 protein. Of under 350,000 distinct CDR3 sequences listed, about a sixth were seen once; the top ten hold 20% to 25%. Germline V CDR1 and CDR2: SGHRS, YFSETQ. The CDR3 runs to 15 residues. V gave up 0 bases and J gave up 3 bases, with 12 bases separating them. The chain is built from TRBV5-1 and TRBJ1-1, with no clear D. The clonotype comes from a man aged 18 to 35 who had mild COVID-19 (a few samples of this study predate the infection). Cell type and time point are not known. Material for sequencing was PBMCs or a T cell subset sorted from them (not recorded which). CDR3 in amino acids: CASSLGSNSYTEAFF. CDR3 nucleotide sequence: TGCGCCAGCAGCTTGGGATCTAACAGTTACACTGAAGCTTTCTTT. The full variable domain, its missing parts supplied by reference TRBV5-1 and TRBJ1-1, is KAGVTQTPRYLIKTRGQQVTLSCSPISGHRSVSWYQQTPGQGLQFLFEYFSETQRNKGNFPGRFSGRQFSNSRSEMNVSTLELGDSALYLCASSLGSNSYTEAFFGQGTRLTVV.